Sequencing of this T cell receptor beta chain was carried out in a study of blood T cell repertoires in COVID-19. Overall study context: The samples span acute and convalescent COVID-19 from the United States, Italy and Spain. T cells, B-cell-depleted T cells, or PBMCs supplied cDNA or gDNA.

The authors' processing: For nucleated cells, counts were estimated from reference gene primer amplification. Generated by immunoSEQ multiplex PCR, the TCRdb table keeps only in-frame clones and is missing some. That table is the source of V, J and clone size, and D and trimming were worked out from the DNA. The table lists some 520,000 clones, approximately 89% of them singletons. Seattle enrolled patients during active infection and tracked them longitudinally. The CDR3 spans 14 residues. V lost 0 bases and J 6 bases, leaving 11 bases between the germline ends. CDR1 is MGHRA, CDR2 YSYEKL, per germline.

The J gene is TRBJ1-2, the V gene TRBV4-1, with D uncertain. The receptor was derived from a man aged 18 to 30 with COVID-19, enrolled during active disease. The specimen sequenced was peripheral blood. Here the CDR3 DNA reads TGCGCCAGCAGCCAAGAGTTGGGGAGGAATGGCTACACCTTC. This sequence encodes CASSQELGRNGYTF.